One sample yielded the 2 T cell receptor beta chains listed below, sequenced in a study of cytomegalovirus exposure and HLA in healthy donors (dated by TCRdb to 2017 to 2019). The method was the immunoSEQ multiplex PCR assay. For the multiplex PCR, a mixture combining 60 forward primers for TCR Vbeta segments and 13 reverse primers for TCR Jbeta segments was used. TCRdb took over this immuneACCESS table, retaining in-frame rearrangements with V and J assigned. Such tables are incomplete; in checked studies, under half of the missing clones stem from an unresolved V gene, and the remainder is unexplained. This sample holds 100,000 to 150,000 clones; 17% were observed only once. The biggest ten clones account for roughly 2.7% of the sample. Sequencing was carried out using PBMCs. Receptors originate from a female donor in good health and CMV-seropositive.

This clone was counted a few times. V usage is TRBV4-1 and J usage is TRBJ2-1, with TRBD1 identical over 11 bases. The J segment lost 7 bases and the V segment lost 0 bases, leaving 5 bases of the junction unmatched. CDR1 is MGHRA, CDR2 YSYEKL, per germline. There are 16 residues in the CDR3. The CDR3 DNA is TGCGCCAGCAGCCAAGAGAGGACAGGGGGCCGGAATGAGCAGTTCTTC. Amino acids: CASSQERTGGRNEQFF.

The CDR3 sequence: CASSLGGRGDTQYF. As DNA, the CDR3 is TGTGCCAGCAGTTTAGGCGGGAGGGGAGATACGCAGTATTTT. The V call is TRBV28, the J call TRBJ2-3, with 9 bases identical to TRBD2. Trimming cost V 2 bases and J 5 bases; bases outside gene matches: 2. Germline CDR1 MDHEN, CDR2 SYDVKM. This CDR3 is 14 amino acids long.